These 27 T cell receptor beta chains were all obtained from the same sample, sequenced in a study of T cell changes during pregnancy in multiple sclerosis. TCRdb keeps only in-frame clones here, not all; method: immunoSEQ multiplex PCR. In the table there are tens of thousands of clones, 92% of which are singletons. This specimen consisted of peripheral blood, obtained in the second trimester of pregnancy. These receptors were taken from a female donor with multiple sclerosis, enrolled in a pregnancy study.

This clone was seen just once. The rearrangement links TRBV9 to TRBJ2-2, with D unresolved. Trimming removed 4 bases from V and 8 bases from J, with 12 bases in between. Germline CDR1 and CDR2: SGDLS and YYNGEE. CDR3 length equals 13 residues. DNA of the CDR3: TGTGCCAGCAGCTCCTGGGCGTCTGGGGAGCTGTTTTTT. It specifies CASSSWASGELFF.

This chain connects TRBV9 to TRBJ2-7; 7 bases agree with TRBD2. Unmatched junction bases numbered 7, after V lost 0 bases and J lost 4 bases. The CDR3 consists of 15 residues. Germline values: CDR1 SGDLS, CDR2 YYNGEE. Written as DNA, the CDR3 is TGTGCCAGCAGCGTAGACTCGGGAGGTAGTTACGAGCAGTACTTC. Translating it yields CASSVDSGGSYEQYF.

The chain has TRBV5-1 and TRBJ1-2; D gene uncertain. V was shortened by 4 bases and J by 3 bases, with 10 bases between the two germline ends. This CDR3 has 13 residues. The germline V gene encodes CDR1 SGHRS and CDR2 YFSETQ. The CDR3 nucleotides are TGCGCCAGCAGCCTCGGGTTTGACTATGGCTACACCTTC. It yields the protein CASSLGFDYGYTF.

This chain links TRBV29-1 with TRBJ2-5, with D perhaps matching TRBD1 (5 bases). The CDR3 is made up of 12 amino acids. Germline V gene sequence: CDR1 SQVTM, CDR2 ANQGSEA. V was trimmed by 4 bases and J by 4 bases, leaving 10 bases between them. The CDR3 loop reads CSVVLQAETQYF. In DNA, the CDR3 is TGCAGCGTTGTTTTACAGGCAGAGACCCAGTACTTC. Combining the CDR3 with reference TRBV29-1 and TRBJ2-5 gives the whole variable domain SAVISQKPSRDICQRGTSLTIQCQVDSQVTMMFWYRQQPGQSLTLIATANQGSEATYESGFVIDKFPISRPNLTFSTLTVSNMSPEDSSIYLCSVVLQAETQYFGPGTRLLVL.

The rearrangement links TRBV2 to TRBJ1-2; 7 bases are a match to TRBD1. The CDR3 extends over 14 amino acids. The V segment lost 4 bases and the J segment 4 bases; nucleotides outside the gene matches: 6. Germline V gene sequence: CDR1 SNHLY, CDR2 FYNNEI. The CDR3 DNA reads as TGTGCCAGCAGTGTAAGGGGGCAGGCCTATGGCTACACCTTC. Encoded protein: CASSVRGQAYGYTF. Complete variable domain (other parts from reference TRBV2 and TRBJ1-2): EPEVTQTPSHQVTQMGQEVILRCVPISNHLYFYWYRQILGQKVEFLVSFYNNEISEKSEIFDDQFSVERPDGSNFTLKIRSTKLEDSAMYFCASSVRGQAYGYTFGSGTRLTVV.

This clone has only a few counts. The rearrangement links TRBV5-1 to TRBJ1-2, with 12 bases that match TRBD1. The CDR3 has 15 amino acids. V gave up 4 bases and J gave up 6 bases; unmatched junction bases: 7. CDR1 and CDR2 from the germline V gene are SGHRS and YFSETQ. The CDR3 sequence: CASSATGTGGNGYTF. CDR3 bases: TGCGCCAGCAGCGCGACCGGGACAGGGGGCAATGGCTACACCTTC. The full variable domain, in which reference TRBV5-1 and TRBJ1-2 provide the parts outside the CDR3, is KAGVTQTPRYLIKTRGQQVTLSCSPISGHRSVSWYQQTPGQGLQFLFEYFSETQRNKGNFPGRFSGRQFSNSRSEMNVSTLELGDSALYLCASSATGTGGNGYTFGSGTRLTVV.

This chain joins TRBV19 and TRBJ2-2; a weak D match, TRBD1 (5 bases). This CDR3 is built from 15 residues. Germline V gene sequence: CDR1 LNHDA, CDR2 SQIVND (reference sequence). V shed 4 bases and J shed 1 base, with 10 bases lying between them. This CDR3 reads CASSNDRLNTGELFF. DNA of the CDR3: TGTGCCAGTAGTAATGACAGACTGAACACCGGGGAGCTGTTTTTT. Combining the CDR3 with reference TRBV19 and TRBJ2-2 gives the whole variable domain DGGITQSPKYLFRKEGQNVTLSCEQNLNHDAMYWYRQDPGQGLRLIYYSQIVNDFQKGDIAEGYSVSREKKESFPLTVTSAQKNPTAFYLCASSNDRLNTGELFFGEGSRLTVL.

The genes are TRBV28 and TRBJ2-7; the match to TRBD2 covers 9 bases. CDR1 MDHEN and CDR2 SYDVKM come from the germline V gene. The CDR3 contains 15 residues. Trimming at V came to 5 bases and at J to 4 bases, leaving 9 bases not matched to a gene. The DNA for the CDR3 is TGTGCCAGCAGTCTCTCAGCGGGAGGAAAATACGAGCAGTACTTC. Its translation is CASSLSAGGKYEQYF.

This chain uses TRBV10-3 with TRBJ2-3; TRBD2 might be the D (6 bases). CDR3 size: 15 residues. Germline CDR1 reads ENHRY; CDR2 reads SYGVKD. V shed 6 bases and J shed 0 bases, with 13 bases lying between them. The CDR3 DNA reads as TGTGCCATCAGGGGTCTAGCGCCCAGCACAGATACGCAGTATTTT. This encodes CAIRGLAPSTDTQYF.

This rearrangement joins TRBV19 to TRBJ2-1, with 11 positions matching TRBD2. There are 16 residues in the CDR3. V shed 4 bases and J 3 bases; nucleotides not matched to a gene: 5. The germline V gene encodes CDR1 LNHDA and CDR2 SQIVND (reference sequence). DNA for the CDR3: TGTGCCAGTAGTACCCCTAGCGGGAGGTTCTACAATGAGCAGTTCTTC. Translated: CASSTPSGRFYNEQFF.

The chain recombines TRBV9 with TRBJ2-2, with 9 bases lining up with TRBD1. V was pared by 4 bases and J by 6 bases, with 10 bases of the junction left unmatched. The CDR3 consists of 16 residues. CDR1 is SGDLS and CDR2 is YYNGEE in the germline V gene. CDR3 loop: CASSTYRGRFAGELFF. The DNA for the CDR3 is TGTGCCAGCAGCACTTACAGGGGGCGTTTTGCCGGGGAGCTGTTTTTT.

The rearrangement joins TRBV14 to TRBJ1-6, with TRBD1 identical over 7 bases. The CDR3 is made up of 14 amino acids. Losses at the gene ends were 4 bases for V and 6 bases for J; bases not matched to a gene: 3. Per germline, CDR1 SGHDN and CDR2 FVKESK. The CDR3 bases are TGTGCCAGCAGCCCGGGACAGTTTAATTCACCCCTCCACTTT. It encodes CASSPGQFNSPLHF.

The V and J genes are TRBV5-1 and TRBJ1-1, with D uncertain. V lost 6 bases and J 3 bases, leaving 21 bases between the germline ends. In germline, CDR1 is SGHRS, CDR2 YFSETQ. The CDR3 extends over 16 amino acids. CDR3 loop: CASTTGTGTLYTEAFF. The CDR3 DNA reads TGCGCCAGCACGACGGGAACCGGAACTCTTTACACTGAAGCTTTCTTT.

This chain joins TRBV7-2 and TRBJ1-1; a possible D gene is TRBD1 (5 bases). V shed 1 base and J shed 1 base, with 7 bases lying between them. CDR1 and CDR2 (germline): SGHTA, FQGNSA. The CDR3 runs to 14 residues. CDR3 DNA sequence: TGTGCCAGCAGCTTAGGACAGAAGAACACTGAAGCTTTCTTT. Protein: CASSLGQKNTEAFF.

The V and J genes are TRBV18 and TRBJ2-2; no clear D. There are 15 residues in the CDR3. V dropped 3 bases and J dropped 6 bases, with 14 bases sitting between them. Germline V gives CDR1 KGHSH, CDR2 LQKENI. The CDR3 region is CASSPRQDLSGELFF. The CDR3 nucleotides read TGTGCCAGCTCACCTCGGCAGGATCTTTCCGGGGAGCTGTTTTTT.

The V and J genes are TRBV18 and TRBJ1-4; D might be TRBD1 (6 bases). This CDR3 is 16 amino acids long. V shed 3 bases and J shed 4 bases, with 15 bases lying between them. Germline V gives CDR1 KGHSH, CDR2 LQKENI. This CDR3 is CASSPLGGGLNEKLFF. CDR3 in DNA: TGTGCCAGCTCACCCTTAGGCGGGGGCCTTAATGAAAAACTGTTTTTT.

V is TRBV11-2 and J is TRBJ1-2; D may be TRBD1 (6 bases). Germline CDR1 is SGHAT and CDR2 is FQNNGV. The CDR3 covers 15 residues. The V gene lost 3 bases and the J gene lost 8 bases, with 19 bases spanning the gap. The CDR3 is CASSFPQGTVGGYTF. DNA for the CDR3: TGTGCCAGCAGCTTCCCACAGGGAACGGTGGGGGGCTACACCTTC.

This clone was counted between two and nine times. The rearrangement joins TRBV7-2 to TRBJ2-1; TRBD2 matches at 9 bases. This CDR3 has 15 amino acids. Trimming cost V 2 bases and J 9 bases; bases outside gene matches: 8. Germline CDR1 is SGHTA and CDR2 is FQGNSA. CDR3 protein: CASSLLAGGLGEQFF. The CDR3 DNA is TGTGCCAGCAGCTTACTCGCGGGGGGGTTGGGTGAGCAGTTCTTC.

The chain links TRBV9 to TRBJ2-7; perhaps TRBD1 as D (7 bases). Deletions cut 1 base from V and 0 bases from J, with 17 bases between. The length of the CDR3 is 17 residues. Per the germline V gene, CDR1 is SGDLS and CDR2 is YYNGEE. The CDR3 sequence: CASSVSGDRYSSYEQYF. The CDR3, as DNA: TGTGCCAGCAGCGTATCGGGGGACAGATATAGCTCCTACGAGCAGTACTTC.

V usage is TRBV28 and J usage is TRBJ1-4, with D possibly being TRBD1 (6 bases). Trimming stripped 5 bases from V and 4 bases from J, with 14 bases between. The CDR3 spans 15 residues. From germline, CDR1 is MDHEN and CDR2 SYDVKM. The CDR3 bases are TGTGCCAGCAGTCCTCGGACAGACATTAATGAAAAACTGTTTTTT. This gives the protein CASSPRTDINEKLFF.

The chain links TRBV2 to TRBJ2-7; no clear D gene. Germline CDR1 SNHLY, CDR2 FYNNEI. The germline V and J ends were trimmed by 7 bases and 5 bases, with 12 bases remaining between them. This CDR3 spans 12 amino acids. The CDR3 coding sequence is TGTGCCAGCAAACCAGGAATTGACGAGCAGTACTTC. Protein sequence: CASKPGIDEQYF. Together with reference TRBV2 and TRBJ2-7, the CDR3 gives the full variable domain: EPEVTQTPSHQVTQMGQEVILRCVPISNHLYFYWYRQILGQKVEFLVSFYNNEISEKSEIFDDQFSVERPDGSNFTLKIRSTKLEDSAMYFCASKPGIDEQYFGPGTRLTVT.

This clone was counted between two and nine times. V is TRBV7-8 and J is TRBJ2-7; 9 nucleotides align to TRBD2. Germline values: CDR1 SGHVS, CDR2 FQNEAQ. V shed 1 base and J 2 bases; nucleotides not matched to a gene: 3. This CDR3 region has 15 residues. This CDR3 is CASSLVLAGPYEQYF. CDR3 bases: TGTGCCAGCAGCTTAGTACTAGCGGGCCCCTACGAGCAGTACTTC.

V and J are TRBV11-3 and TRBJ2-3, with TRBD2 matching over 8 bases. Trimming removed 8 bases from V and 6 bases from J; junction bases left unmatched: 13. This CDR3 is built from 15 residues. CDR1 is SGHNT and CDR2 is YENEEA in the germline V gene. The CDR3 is CASSPGGRRFDTQYF. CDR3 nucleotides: TGTGCCAGCTCGCCGGGAGGGAGGCGGTTCGATACGCAGTATTTT.

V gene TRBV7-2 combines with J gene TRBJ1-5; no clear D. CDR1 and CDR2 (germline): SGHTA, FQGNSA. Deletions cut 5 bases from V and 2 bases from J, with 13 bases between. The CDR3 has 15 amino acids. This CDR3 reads CASSRSHAGNQPQHF. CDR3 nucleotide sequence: TGTGCCAGCAGCCGGAGTCACGCCGGCAATCAGCCCCAGCATTTT.

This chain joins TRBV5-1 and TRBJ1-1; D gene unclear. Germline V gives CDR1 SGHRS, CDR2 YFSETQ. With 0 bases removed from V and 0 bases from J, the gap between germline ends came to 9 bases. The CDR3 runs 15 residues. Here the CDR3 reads CASSLDPQMNTEAFF. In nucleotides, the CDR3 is TGCGCCAGCAGCTTGGACCCACAAATGAACACTGAAGCTTTCTTT.

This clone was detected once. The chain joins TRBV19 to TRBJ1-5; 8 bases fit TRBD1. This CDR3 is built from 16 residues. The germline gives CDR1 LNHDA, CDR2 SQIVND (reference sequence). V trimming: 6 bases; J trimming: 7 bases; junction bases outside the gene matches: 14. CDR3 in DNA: TGTGCCAGTAGCCACACTATGACAGGGGAAGGCCAGCCCCAGCATTTT. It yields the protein CASSHTMTGEGQPQHF.

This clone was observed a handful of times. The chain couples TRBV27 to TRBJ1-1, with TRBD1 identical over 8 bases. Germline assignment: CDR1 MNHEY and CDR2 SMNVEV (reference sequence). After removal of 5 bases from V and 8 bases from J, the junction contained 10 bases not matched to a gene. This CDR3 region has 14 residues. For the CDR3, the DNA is TGTGCCAGCAGTACCCAGGGGGCAGGGGTGGAAGCTTTCTTT. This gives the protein CASSTQGAGVEAFF.